These 9 T cell receptor beta chains came from one sample sequenced in a study of vaccination effects on CD4 cells after COVID-19. Antigen specificity for these receptors is unknown. This table comes from immunoSEQ multiplex PCR, and its TCRdb copy is limited to in-frame clones, with some not included. The table includes over 50,000 clones, around four fifths detected once. Peptide-pool stimulation followed by sequencing identified expanded antigen-specific CD4+ clonotypes in the ViraFEST assay. With roughly 9 days of culture completed, CD4+ T cells were isolated. All study participants received two doses of BNT162b2 or mRNA-1273 vaccine. The sample in question was CD4+ T cells from PBMCs cultured with HCoV-229E spike peptides, obtained after COVID-19 vaccination. All receptors come from a human donor who received a COVID-19 vaccine.

The V call is TRBV9, the J call TRBJ2-2; TRBD1 is a possible D gene (5 bases). The germline gives CDR1 SGDLS, CDR2 YYNGEE. The CDR3 is 15 amino acids. The V end lost 4 bases, the J end lost 0 bases, and 10 bases lay between the germline ends. The CDR3 DNA reads TGTGCCAGCAGCCCTCGACAGCCGAACACCGGGGAGCTGTTTTTT. This encodes CASSPRQPNTGELFF.

The genes are TRBV6-2 or TRBV6-3 and TRBJ2-7; 12 positions match TRBD1. The germline CDR1 and CDR2 sequences are MNHEY and SVGEGT. V lost 5 bases to trimming and J lost 1 base; unmatched junction nucleotides: 9. This CDR3 comprises 17 residues. The CDR3 DNA reads TGTGCCAGCAGTCACGGGACAGGGGGCGTAAGGTCCTACGAGCAGTACGTC. It is translated as CASSHGTGGVRSYEQYV.

The chain has TRBV30 and TRBJ1-3; D gene unclear. This CDR3 spans 13 amino acids. V was shortened by 0 bases and J by 4 bases, with 7 bases between the two germline ends. The germline V gene has CDR1 GTSNPN and CDR2 SVGIG (reference sequence). In nucleotides, the CDR3 is TGTGCCTGGAGTGTAAACCGAGGAAACACCATATATTTT. Its translation is CAWSVNRGNTIYF.

V is TRBV27 and J is TRBJ2-5; TRBD1 might be the D (5 bases). Germline V CDR1 and CDR2: MNHEY, SMNVEV (reference sequence). The CDR3 contains 16 residues. V gave up 3 bases and J gave up 2 bases, with 16 bases separating them. The CDR3 spells CASSFTRQGSQETQYF. As DNA, the CDR3 is TGTGCCAGCAGTTTCACCCGCCAGGGATCTCAAGAGACCCAGTACTTC.

The rearrangement links TRBV5-1 to TRBJ2-3; possibly TRBD1 for D (5 bases). The ends were cut back, 1 base at V and 5 bases at J, with 5 bases in the middle. CDR1 and CDR2 from the germline V gene are SGHRS and YFSETQ. The CDR3 covers 12 residues. CDR3 sequence reads: CASSLRGDTQYF. The CDR3 nucleotides read TGCGCCAGCAGCTTGAGGGGAGATACGCAGTATTTT.

V and J are TRBV5-1 and TRBJ2-7; D not certain. Germline lookup yields CDR1 SGHRS and CDR2 YFSETQ. The germline V and J ends were trimmed by 4 bases and 0 bases, with 8 bases remaining between them. The CDR3 consists of 13 residues. This chain's CDR3 is CASSLRRSYEQYV. CDR3 bases: TGCGCCAGCAGCCTCCGCCGCTCCTACGAGCAGTACGTC.

The rearrangement uses TRBV7-3 and TRBJ2-6; D is ambiguous. In germline, CDR1 is SGHTA, CDR2 FQGTGA. The V and J ends lost 2 bases and 0 bases respectively, with 8 bases between them. The CDR3 contains 16 residues. The CDR3: CASSLEVSSGANVLTF. DNA for the CDR3: TGTGCCAGCAGCTTAGAAGTCTCCTCTGGGGCCAACGTCCTGACTTTC. Full variable domain (rest looked up from reference TRBV7-3 and TRBJ2-6): GAGVSQTPSNKVTEKGKYVELRCDPISGHTALYWYRQSLGQGPEFLIYFQGTGAADDSGLPNDRFFAVRPEGSVSTLKIQRTERGDSAVYLCASSLEVSSGANVLTFGAGSRLTVL.

This clone was observed once. The chain carries TRBV4-2 and TRBJ2-5; tentatively, D is TRBD2 (5 bases). The CDR3 spans 16 residues. The germline V gene encodes CDR1 LGHNA and CDR2 YNFKEQ. V was cut by 0 bases and J by 3 bases, with 14 bases left in between. The CDR3 bases are TGTGCCAGCAGCCAAGATGTCGGCAGCGGAGAAGAGACCCAGTACTTC. Amino acids: CASSQDVGSGEETQYF.

The CDR3 sequence: CASSDRGQGQETQYF. In nucleotides, the CDR3 is TGTGCCAGCAGTGATCGGGGACAGGGCCAAGAGACCCAGTACTTC. The gene calls are TRBV2 and TRBJ2-5; TRBD1 agrees at 9 bases. J was trimmed by 1 base and V by 3 bases; bases with no gene match: 3. The V gene's germline CDR1 is SNHLY and CDR2 FYNNEI. The CDR3 loop spans 15 amino acids.